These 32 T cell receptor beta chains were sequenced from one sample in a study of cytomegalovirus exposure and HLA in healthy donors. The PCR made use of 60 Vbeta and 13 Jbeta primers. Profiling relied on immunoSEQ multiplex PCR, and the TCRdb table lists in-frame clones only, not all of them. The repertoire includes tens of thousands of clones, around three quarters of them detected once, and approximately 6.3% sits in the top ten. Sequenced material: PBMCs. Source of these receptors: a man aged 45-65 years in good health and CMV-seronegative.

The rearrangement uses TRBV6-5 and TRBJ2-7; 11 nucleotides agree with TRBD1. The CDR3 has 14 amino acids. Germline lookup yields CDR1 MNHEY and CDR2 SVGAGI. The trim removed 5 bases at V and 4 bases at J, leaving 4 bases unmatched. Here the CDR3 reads CASSNRDRGYEQYF. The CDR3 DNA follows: TGTGCCAGCAGTAACCGGGACAGGGGGTACGAGCAGTACTTC.

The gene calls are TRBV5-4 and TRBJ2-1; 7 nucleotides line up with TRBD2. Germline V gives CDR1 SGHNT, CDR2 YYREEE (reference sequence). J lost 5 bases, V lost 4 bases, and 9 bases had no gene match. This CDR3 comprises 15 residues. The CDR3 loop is CASSTPSGADNEQFF. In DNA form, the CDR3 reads TGTGCCAGCAGCACCCCTAGCGGCGCGGACAATGAGCAGTTCTTC.

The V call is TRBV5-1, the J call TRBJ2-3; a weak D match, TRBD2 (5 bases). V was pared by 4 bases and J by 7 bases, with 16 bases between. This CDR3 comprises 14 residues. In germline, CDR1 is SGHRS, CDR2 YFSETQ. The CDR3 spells CASSPADLWNTQYF. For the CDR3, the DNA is TGCGCCAGCAGCCCAGCGGACCTTTGGAATACGCAGTATTTT.

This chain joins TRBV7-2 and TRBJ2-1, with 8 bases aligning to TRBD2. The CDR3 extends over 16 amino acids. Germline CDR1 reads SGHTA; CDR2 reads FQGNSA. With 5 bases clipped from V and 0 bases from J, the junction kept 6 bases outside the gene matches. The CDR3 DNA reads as TGTGCCAGCAGCCTTAGCGGGGCAAGCTCCTACAATGAGCAGTTCTTC. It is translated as CASSLSGASSYNEQFF.

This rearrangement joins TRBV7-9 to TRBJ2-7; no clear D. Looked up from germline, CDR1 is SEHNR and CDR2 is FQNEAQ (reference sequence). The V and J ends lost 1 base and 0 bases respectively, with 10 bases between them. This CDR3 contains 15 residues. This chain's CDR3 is CASSLGLTTSYEQYF. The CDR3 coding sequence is TGTGCCAGCAGCTTAGGACTTACTACCTCCTACGAGCAGTACTTC.

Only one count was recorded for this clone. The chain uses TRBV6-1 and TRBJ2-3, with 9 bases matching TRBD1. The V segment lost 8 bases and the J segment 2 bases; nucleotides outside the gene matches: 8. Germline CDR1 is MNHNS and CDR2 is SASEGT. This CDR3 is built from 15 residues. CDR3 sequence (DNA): TGTGCCAGCGCGGGACAGGGCAAACTCACAGATACGCAGTATTTT. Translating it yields CASAGQGKLTDTQYF.

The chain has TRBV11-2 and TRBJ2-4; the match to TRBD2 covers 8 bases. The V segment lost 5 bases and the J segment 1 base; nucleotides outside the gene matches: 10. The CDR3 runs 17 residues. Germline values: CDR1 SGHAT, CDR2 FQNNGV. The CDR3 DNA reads TGTGCCAGCAGCCTCTCGGGGGGGGCGAGGGCCAAAAACATTCAGTACTTC. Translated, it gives CASSLSGGARAKNIQYF.

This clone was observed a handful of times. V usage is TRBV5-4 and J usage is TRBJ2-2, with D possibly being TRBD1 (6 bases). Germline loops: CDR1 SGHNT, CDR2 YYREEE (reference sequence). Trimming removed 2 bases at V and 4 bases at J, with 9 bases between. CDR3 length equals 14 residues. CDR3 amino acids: CASSFRDTTGELFF. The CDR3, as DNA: TGTGCCAGCAGCTTCCGGGACACCACCGGGGAGCTGTTTTTT.

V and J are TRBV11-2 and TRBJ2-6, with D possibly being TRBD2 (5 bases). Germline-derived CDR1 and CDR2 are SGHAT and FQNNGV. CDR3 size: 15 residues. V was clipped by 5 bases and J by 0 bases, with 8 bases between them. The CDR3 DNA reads TGTGCCAGCAGCCGCGGGCGCTCTGGGGCCAACGTCCTGACTTTC. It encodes CASSRGRSGANVLTF.

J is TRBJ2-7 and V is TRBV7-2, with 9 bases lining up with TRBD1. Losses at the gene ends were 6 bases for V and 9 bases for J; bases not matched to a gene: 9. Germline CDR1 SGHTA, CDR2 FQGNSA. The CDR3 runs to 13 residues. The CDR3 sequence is CASSQRGDRVQYF. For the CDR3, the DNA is TGTGCCAGCAGTCAAAGGGGGGACAGGGTGCAGTACTTC.

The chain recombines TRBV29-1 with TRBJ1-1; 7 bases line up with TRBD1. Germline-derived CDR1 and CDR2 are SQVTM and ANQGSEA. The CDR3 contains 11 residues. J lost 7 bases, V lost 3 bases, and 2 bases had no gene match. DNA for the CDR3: TGCAGCGTTGAGACAGGGATTGAAGCTTTCTTT. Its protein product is CSVETGIEAFF.

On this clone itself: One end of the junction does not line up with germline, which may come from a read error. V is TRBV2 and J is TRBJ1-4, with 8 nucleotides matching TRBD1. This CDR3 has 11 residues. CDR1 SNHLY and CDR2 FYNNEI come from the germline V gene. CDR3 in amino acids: CASSERTGNVF. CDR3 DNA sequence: TGTGCCAGCAGTGAAAGGACAGGGAATGTTTTT.

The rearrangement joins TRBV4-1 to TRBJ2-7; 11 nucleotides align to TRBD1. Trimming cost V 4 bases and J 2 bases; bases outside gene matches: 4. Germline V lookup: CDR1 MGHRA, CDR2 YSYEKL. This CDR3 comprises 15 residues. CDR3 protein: CASSRGTGGTYEQYF. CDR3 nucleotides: TGCGCCAGCAGCCGTGGGACAGGGGGAACCTACGAGCAGTACTTC.

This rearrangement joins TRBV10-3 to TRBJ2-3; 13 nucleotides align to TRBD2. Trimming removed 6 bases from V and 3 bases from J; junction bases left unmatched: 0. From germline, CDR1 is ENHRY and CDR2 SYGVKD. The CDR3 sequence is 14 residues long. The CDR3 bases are TGTGCCATCAGGGGACTAGCGGGAACAGATACGCAGTATTTT. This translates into CAIRGLAGTDTQYF.

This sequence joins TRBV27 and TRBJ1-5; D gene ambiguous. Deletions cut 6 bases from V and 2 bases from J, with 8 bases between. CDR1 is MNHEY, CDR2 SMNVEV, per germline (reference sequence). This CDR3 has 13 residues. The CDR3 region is CASRPSGNQPQHF. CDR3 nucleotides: TGTGCCAGCAGACCAAGCGGCAATCAGCCCCAGCATTTT.

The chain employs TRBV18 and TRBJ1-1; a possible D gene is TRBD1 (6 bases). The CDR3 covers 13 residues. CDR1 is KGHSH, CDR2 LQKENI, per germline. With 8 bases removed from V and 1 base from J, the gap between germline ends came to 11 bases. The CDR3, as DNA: TGTGCCAGCGCCCGGGACAAGAACACTGAAGCTTTCTTT. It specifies CASARDKNTEAFF.

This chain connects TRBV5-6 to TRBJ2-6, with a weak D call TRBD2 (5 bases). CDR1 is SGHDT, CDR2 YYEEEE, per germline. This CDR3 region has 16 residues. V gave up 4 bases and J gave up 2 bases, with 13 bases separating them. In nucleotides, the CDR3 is TGTGCCAGCAGCACCACTAGGACTCCTGGGGCCAACGTCCTGACTTTC. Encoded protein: CASSTTRTPGANVLTF.

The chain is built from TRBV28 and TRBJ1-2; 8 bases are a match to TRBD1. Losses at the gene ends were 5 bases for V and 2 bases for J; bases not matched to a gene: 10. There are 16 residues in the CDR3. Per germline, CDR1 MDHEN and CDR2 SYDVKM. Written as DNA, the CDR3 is TGTGCCAGCAGTATTTTTAGGACAGGGATGAACTATGGCTACACCTTC. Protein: CASSIFRTGMNYGYTF.

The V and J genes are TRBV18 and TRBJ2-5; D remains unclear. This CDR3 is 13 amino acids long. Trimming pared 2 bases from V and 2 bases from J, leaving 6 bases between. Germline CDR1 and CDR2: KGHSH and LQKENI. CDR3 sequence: CASSPRLQETQYF. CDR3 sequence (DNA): TGTGCCAGCTCACCAAGACTTCAAGAGACCCAGTACTTC.

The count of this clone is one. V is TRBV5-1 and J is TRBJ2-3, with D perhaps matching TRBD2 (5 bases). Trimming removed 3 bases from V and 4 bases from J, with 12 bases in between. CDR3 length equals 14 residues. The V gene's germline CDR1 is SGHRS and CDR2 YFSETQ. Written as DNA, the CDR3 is TGCGCCAGCAGCTCCCTAGGGAGCGCAGATACGCAGTATTTT. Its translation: CASSSLGSADTQYF.

CDR3 residues: CASSSGQGIQYF. The CDR3 DNA sequence: TGCGCCAGCAGCTCTGGACAGGGCATTCAGTACTTC. This rearrangement joins TRBV5-1 to TRBJ2-4, with 8 bases lining up with TRBD1. Trimming at V came to 3 bases and at J to 9 bases, leaving 2 bases not matched to a gene. In germline, CDR1 is SGHRS, CDR2 YFSETQ. There are 12 residues in the CDR3.

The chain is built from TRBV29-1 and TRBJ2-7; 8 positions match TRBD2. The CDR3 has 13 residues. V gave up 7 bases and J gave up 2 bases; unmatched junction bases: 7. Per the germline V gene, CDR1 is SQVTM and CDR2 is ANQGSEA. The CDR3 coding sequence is TGCAGCGGAGGGGCGGGGGGCACCTACGAGCAGTACTTC. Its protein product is CSGGAGGTYEQYF.

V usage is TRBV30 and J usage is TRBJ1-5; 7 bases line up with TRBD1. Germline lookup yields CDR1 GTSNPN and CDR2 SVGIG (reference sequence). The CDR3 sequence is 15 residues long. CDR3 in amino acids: CASGVRDRFNQPQHF. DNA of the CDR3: TGTGCTTCTGGGGTCCGGGACAGATTTAATCAGCCCCAGCATTTT. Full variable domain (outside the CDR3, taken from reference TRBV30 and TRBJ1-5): SQTIHQWPATLVQPVGSPLSLECTVEGTSNPNLYWYRQAAGRGLQLLFYSVGIGQISSEVPQNLSASRPQDRQFILSSKKLLLSDSGFYLCASGVRDRFNQPQHFGDGTRLSIL.

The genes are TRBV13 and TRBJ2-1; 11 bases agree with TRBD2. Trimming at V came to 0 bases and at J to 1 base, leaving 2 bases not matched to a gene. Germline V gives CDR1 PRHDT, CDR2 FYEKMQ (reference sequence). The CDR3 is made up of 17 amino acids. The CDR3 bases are TGTGCCAGCAGCTTAGGCCTAGCGGGGGGATCCTACAATGAGCAGTTCTTC. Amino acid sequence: CASSLGLAGGSYNEQFF.

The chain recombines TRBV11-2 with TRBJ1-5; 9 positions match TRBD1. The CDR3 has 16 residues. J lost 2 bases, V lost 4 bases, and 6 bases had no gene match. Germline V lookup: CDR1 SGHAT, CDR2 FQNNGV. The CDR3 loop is CASSSGQGGGNQPQHF. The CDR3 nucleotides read TGTGCCAGCAGCTCGGGACAGGGAGGGGGCAATCAGCCCCAGCATTTT.

The CDR3 nucleotides read TGCGCCAGCAGCTGGGAGGGTGGTTCTGGAAACACCATATATTTT. Residues: CASSWEGGSGNTIYF. The chain links TRBV5-1 to TRBJ1-3; no reliable D call. The CDR3 sequence is 15 residues long. The germline V gene encodes CDR1 SGHRS and CDR2 YFSETQ. V was cut by 3 bases and J by 1 base, with 11 bases left in between.

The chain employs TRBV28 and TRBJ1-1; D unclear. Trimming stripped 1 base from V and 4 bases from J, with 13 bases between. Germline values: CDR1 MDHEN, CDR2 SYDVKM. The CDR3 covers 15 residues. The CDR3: CASSLYPAAITEAFF. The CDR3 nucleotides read TGTGCCAGCAGTTTATATCCCGCCGCTATCACTGAAGCTTTCTTT.

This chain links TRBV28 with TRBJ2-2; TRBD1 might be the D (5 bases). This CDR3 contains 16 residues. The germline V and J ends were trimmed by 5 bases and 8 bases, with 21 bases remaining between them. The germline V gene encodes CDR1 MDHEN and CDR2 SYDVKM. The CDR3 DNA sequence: TGTGCCAGCAGTCCAGTTGGGTCAGGGTGGTCGGGGGAGCTGTTTTTT. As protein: CASSPVGSGWSGELFF. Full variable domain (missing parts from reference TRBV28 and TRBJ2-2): DVKVTQSSRYLVKRTGEKVFLECVQDMDHENMFWYRQDPGLGLRLIYFSYDVKMKEKGDIPEGYSVSREKKERFSLILESASTNQTSMYLCASSPVGSGWSGELFFGEGSRLTVL.

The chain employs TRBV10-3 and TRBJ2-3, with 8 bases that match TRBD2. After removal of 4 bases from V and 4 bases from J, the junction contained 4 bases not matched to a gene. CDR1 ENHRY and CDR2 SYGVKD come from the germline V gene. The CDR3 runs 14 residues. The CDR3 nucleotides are TGTGCCATCAGTGCGGGAGGGACTCCAGATACGCAGTATTTT. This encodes CAISAGGTPDTQYF.

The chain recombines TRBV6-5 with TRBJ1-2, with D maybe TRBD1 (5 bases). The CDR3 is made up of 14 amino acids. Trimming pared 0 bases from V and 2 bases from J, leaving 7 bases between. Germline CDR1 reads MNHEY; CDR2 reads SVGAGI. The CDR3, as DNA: TGTGCCAGCAGTTACTCGCGGGACAACTATGGCTACACCTTC. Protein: CASSYSRDNYGYTF.

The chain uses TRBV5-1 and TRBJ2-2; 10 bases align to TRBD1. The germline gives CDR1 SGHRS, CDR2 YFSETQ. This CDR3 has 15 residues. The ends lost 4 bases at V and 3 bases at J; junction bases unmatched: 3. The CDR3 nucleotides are TGCGCCAGCAGCCCGGGACAGGGGTACACCGGGGAGCTGTTTTTT. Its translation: CASSPGQGYTGELFF.

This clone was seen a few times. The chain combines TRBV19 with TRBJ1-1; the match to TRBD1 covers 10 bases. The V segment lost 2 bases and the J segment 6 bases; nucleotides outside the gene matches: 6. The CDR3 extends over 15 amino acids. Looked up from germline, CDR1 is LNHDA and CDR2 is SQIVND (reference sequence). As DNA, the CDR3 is TGTGCCAGTAGTATATGGAGGGGACAGGGGCCTGAAGCTTTCTTT. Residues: CASSIWRGQGPEAFF.